This T cell receptor beta chain was sequenced during a study of early T cells in non-severe SARS-CoV-2 infection. As for the study in general: Chains were unpaired, as sequencing was done on bulk RNA from unsorted whole blood.

This clonotype was found many times. Tagging with unique molecular identifiers was applied to individual cDNA molecules. Each CDR3 protein is one row after TCRdb ran MiXCR on the 5' RACE reads. Here the sample spans approximately 28,000 distinct CDR3 sequences, 4.5% to 6% being singletons. V trimming: 4 bases; J trimming: 6 bases; junction bases outside the gene matches: 9. There are 15 residues in the CDR3. The chain couples TRBV12-3 or TRBV12-4 to TRBJ1-2; the match to TRBD1 covers 9 bases. Sequencing input: whole blood. The clonotype was recovered from an adult who was a healthcare worker with PCR-confirmed SARS-CoV-2 infection or an uninfected control (not recorded which). CDR3 in amino acids: CASSSLDRGGNGYTF. The CDR3 coding sequence is TGTGCCAGCAGTTCCTTGGACAGGGGAGGCAATGGCTACACCTTC.